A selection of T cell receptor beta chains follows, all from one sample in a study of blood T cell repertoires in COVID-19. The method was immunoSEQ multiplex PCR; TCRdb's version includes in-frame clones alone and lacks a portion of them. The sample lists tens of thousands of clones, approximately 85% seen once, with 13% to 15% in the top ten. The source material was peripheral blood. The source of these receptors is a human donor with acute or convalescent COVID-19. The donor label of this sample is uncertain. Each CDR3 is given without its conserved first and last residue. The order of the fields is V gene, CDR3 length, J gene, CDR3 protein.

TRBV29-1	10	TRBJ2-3	STGTGADTQY
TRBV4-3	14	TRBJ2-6	ASSQGGSSGANVLT
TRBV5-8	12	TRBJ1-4	ASSLSFGNEKLF
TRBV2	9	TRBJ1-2	ASRSFYGYT
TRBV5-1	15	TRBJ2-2	ASDPGRGASRTGELF
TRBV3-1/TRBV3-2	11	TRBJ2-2	ASSPLVAGELF
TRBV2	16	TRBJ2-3	ASSSSGLAGALPGTQY
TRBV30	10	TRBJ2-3	AWSVTGDTQY
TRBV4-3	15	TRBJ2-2	ASSHSSGTGWTGELF
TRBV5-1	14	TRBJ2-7	ASSLFLGQGSYEQY
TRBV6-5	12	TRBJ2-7	ASSSPGLARMSY
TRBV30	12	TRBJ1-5	ACGTGGSNQPQH
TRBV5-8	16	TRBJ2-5	ASSLRAGGPTGQETQY
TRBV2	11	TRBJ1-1	ARDRGGDTEAF
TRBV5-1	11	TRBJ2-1	ASGLAGVDEQF
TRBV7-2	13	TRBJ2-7	ASSQIAGGTYEQY
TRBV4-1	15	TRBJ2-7	ASSQEGTGLAFYEQY
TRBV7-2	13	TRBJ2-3	ASSLVFASGLKQY
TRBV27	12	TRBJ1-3	ASRPIDRENTIY
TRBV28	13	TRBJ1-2	ASSKSLTGVYGYT
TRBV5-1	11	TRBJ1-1	ASSLAGVTEAF
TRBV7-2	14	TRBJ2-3	ASSLGAHPSTDTQY
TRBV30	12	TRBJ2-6	AWSVQVGANVLT
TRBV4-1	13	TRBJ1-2	ASSQAILFNYGYT
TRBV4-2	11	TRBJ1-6	ASSQDNSSPLH
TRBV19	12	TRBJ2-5	ASSPWGDQETQY